This T cell receptor (beta chain) was sequenced in a study of blood T cell repertoires in COVID-19. Study information: Nucleic acid was either cDNA or gDNA, and it came from T cells, B-cell-depleted T cells, or PBMCs.

Per the germline V gene, CDR1 is SGHRS and CDR2 is YFSETQ. The germline V and J ends were trimmed by 3 bases and 2 bases, with 6 bases remaining between them. This CDR3 is built from 13 residues. In the authors' workflow: Reference gene primer amplification yielded estimated nucleated cell counts. Assay used: immunoSEQ multiplex PCR; TCRdb lists only in-frame clones, some missing. V, J and clone size were drawn from that table, and D and trimming were deduced from the DNA. The sample includes roughly 200,000 clones, 87% seen only once; the top ten take about 1%. Input material: peripheral blood. This rearrangement joins TRBV5-1 to TRBJ2-1; D is possibly TRBD1 (6 bases). This clonotype originated in a woman between 18 and 29 years old who had recovered from COVID-19. The CDR3: CASSWDTYNEQFF. CDR3 in DNA: TGCGCCAGCAGCTGGGACACCTACAATGAGCAGTTCTTC.